The present TCR beta chain was sequenced within a study of identical twins (dated by TCRdb to the mid-2010s). Broadly, across the study: TCR alpha and beta repertoires from monozygotic twins, unrelated adults of various ages and cord blood were deep-sequenced to test whether fetal clonotypes persist. To rule out contamination, the twin experiments were replicated at different times with different library preparation protocols.

The full study reports these points: In monozygotic twins, recombination models systematically underestimated out-of-frame TCR alpha sharing, but the models matched the sharing seen between unrelated individuals. Excess twin sharing in beta out-of-frame sequences was weaker because fewer shared sequences lowered the signal-to-noise ratio. Zero-insertion analyses could be partly confounded by invariant T cells such as MAIT and iNKT, though diverse VJ usage argued against such confounding for most clonotypes. Because the same donors could not be followed over many years, conclusions were based on cross-sectional statistical analysis. Abundant cord blood beta clonotypes carried fewer insertions; young adult naive repertoires showed a weaker similar trend, while memory repertoires showed none. Compared with coincidental sharing between unrelated individuals, out-of-frame TCR alpha sequences shared between twins showed an excess of sequences with low generation probability.

Only healthy Caucasian donors were included. Three unrelated non-twin adults were also sequenced: a male aged 18 to 30, a male aged 50 to 60 and a female aged 50 to 60. Miltenyi CD45RO+ enrichment and human naive T-cell isolation kits were used to isolate memory (CD45RO+) and naive T cells from PBMC. Details on this clonotype: Its antigen is not yet known. This may be a read error: a much more frequent sequence differs by one nucleotide.

CDR1 and CDR2 are read off the germline V gene (reference sequence) as SGHKS and YYEKEE. Measured from the cysteine to the phenylalanine, the CDR3 is 12 residues long. Only CDR3 DNA is held: 36 bases, read in frame from base 1. The library was prepared using 5' RACE. Sequenced using an Illumina HiSeq 2000. A universal primer binding site was introduced by template switching, and a unique molecular identifier was present in the final cDNA, enabling accurate counting of TCR cDNA molecules. Specific primers in the conserved constant-segment region were used to synthesize first-strand cDNA for TCR alpha and beta chains. Each cDNA library was double barcoded, with a SMART-Mk sample barcode plus Illumina barcodes, to control for contamination. Two successive PCR steps introduced TruSeq adapter sequences along with Illumina sample barcodes. The TCR alpha and beta cDNA libraries were sequenced on the Illumina HiSeq platform using custom primers. On the study's bioinformatics: Raw reads were processed with MiGEC to extract unique molecular identifiers, and MiXCR was used to determine CDR3 positions. Recombination models were inferred per individual with the repgenHMM and IGoR tools using an EM algorithm. The analysis of shared clonotypes was done with the tcR package in R, with sharing normalized by the product of cloneset sizes. To study raw recombination without the effects of thymic and clonal selection, out-of-frame nonproductive sequences were analyzed. TCRdb trimmed the raw reads at Q25, called clones with MiXCR and kept productive beta chains. Each record represents a unique CDR3 protein, reported with the most common genes and DNA among its rows. TCRdb's processing, not the study's, gives the V and J calls here. A total of 690,000 or so distinct CDR3 sequences appear in this sample, around 6% of them only once. The ten top clones hold approximately 1.6% of the sample.

Sample: naive T cells sorted from blood. Per the publication, the cell subset or site label means: cells isolated with a human naive T-cell isolation kit. This receptor was identified in a man aged 18 to 30 in good health. The V and J segments used are TRBV5-5 and TRBJ2-7; the D gene is unclear. In nucleotide form, the sequence is TGTGCCGGCAGGTTTCCGGGCTACGAGCAGTACTTC. Translated, this is CAGRFPGYEQYF.